These 31 T cell receptor beta chains came from one sample sequenced in a study of graft-versus-host responses after intestinal transplantation. Libraries were prepared by immunoSEQ multiplex PCR; TCRdb keeps only in-frame clonotypes and omits some of them. The table records tens of thousands of clones, 75% to 90% of them present only once. No antigens are known for them. Sequencing was performed on unstimulated CD4+ T cells sorted from spleen or lymph node cells, taken before transplant. Receptor source: a human donor who was the organ donor for an intestinal transplant.

This sequence joins TRBV28 and TRBJ2-5; 10 bases line up with TRBD1. Trimming took 7 bases from V and 6 from J; bases not matched to a gene: 14. The germline CDR1 and CDR2 sequences are MDHEN and SYDVKM. The CDR3 runs 16 residues. DNA for the CDR3: TGTGCCAGCACTTCATCTTGGACAGGGGGAGGAAAGACCCAGTACTTC. As protein: CASTSSWTGGGKTQYF.

The sample holds one count of this clone. CDR3 DNA sequence: TGTGCCAGCAGCAGGGGACGGACTGACACTGAAGCTTTCTTT. It specifies CASSRGRTDTEAFF. The chain uses TRBV6-1 and TRBJ1-1; D might be TRBD1 (6 bases). CDR1 is MNHNS, CDR2 SASEGT, per germline. The length of the CDR3 is 14 residues. Between the trimmed V and J ends, which lost 6 bases and 3 bases, there was a span of 14 bases.

V usage is TRBV7-2 and J usage is TRBJ2-3; 7 bases are a match to TRBD2. With V trimmed by 5 bases and J by 4 bases, 6 bases remained unmatched. The CDR3 consists of 14 residues. In germline, CDR1 is SGHTA, CDR2 FQGNSA. The CDR3 nucleotides are TGTGCCAGCAGCCGCGGGGGTCCGGCAGATACGCAGTATTTT. As protein: CASSRGGPADTQYF.

This chain uses TRBV25-1 with TRBJ2-2; D perhaps matches TRBD2 (5 bases). This CDR3 comprises 16 residues. V was pared by 0 bases and J by 2 bases, with 10 bases between. Looked up from germline, CDR1 is MGHDK and CDR2 is SYGVNS. This CDR3 is CASSEYWASNTGELFF. CDR3 bases: TGTGCCAGCAGTGAATATTGGGCTAGCAACACCGGGGAGCTGTTTTTT.

V is TRBV6-5 and J is TRBJ2-2; perhaps TRBD2 as D (6 bases). Germline lookup yields CDR1 MNHEY and CDR2 SVGAGI. The CDR3 consists of 15 residues. V was clipped by 0 bases and J by 4 bases, with 9 bases between them. CDR3 coding DNA: TGTGCCAGCAGTTACTCGGACGGGGGCACCGGGGAGCTGTTTTTT. Amino acid sequence: CASSYSDGGTGELFF.

The chain links TRBV18 to TRBJ2-3; 7 bases match TRBD2. The CDR3 has 14 amino acids. Germline V gene lookup returns CDR1 KGHSH and CDR2 LQKENI. Trimming at V came to 6 bases and at J to 4 bases, leaving 7 bases not matched to a gene. This CDR3 is CASSPGLPPDTQYF. CDR3 sequence (DNA): TGTGCCAGCTCCCCGGGACTACCCCCAGATACGCAGTATTTT.

The chain carries TRBV15 and TRBJ2-5; D possibly corresponds to TRBD1 (6 bases). From germline, CDR1 is LNHNV and CDR2 YYDKDF (reference sequence). V lost 9 bases and J 4 bases, leaving 18 bases between the germline ends. This CDR3 is built from 14 residues. CDR3 sequence reads: CATRKGVMTETQYF. Written as DNA, the CDR3 is TGTGCCACGCGAAAGGGGGTGATGACAGAGACCCAGTACTTC.

This clone was observed a handful of times. The chain is built from TRBV7-9 and TRBJ1-2; possible D gene TRBD1, 5 bases. The V and J ends lost 0 bases and 5 bases respectively, with 19 bases between them. Per germline, CDR1 SEHNR and CDR2 FQNEAQ (reference sequence). This CDR3 region has 17 residues. The CDR3 reads CASSLAATGRRNYGYTF. The CDR3 region has the DNA TGTGCCAGCAGCTTAGCCGCTACAGGTAGGCGTAATTATGGCTACACCTTC.

V gene TRBV7-2 combines with J gene TRBJ2-5; TRBD2 matches at 8 bases. The CDR3 extends over 15 amino acids. Trimming at V came to 5 bases and at J to 3 bases, leaving 8 bases not matched to a gene. Germline loops: CDR1 SGHTA, CDR2 FQGNSA. CDR3 in amino acids: CASSGRGRGEETQYF. DNA of the CDR3: TGTGCCAGCAGCGGAAGAGGGCGGGGGGAAGAGACCCAGTACTTC. Full variable domain (remainder filled in from reference TRBV7-2 and TRBJ2-5): GAGVSQSPSNKVTEKGKDVELRCDPISGHTALYWYRQSLGQGLEFLIYFQGNSAPDKSGLPSDRFSAERTGGSVSTLTIQRTQQEDSAVYLCASSGRGRGEETQYFGPGTRLLVL.

V and J are TRBV6-5 and TRBJ1-3, with D uncertain. The CDR3 is made up of 13 amino acids. The ends were cut back, 4 bases at V and 4 bases at J, with 8 bases in the middle. Germline V lookup: CDR1 MNHEY, CDR2 SVGAGI. The DNA of the CDR3 is TGTGCCAGCAGTTTTGACATAGGAAACACCATATATTTT. The encoded protein is CASSFDIGNTIYF.

The V gene is TRBV19, the J gene TRBJ2-5, with D perhaps TRBD2 (5 bases). The V gene's germline CDR1 is LNHDA and CDR2 SQIVND (reference sequence). Trimming shortened V by 3 bases and J by 4 bases, and 12 bases separated the two germline ends. The CDR3 length is 14 residues. The DNA for the CDR3 is TGTGCCAGTAGTATGAGGGCGCACGCAGAGACCCAGTACTTC. As protein: CASSMRAHAETQYF.

The chain carries TRBV6-6 and TRBJ1-2; TRBD1 matches at 10 bases. The germline V gene has CDR1 MNHNY and CDR2 SVGAGI (reference sequence). V lost 7 bases and J lost 8; bases outside the gene matches: 10. This CDR3 spans 14 amino acids. Here the CDR3 reads CASNTGTGAAGYTF. For the CDR3, the DNA is TGTGCCAGCAATACCGGGACAGGGGCGGCCGGCTACACCTTC.

The rearrangement joins TRBV5-4 to TRBJ2-2; 7 bases are a match to TRBD1. V was pared by 3 bases and J by 3 bases, with 5 bases of the junction left unmatched. The CDR3 spans 15 residues. The V gene's germline CDR1 is SGHNT and CDR2 YYREEE (reference sequence). CDR3 amino acids: CASSYRDRYTGELFF. The CDR3, as DNA: TGTGCCAGCAGCTACCGGGACAGATACACCGGGGAGCTGTTTTTT.

The rearrangement joins TRBV2 to TRBJ1-1; a weak D match, TRBD1 (5 bases). Germline CDR1 SNHLY, CDR2 FYNNEI. The CDR3 is 13 residues long. Trimming took 7 bases from V and 3 from J, leaving 12 bases between them. CDR3 bases: TGTGCCAGCAAGACGGGACTGCACACTGAAGCTTTCTTT. Residues: CASKTGLHTEAFF.

The chain recombines TRBV5-4 with TRBJ2-2, with 8 positions matching TRBD1. The CDR3 has 16 amino acids. Trimming took 7 bases from V and 0 from J; bases not matched to a gene: 8. Germline CDR1 reads SGHNT; CDR2 reads YYREEE (reference sequence). This CDR3 is CASLNGTGSNTGELFF. The CDR3 coding sequence is TGTGCCAGCCTTAACGGGACAGGATCGAACACCGGGGAGCTGTTTTTT.

The chain uses TRBV19 and TRBJ1-5; possible D gene TRBD1, 6 bases. The V and J ends lost 3 bases and 0 bases respectively, with 24 bases between them. Germline lookup yields CDR1 LNHDA and CDR2 SQIVND (reference sequence). This CDR3 comprises 20 residues. The CDR3 nucleotides read TGTGCCAGTAGTATTTTGGGGGACACCGTCACCCTCTATAGCAATCAGCCCCAGCATTTT. Its protein is CASSILGDTVTLYSNQPQHF.

The J gene is TRBJ1-1, the V gene TRBV6-5, with D perhaps TRBD1 (6 bases). The germline V and J ends were trimmed by 4 bases and 1 base, with 13 bases remaining between them. This CDR3 region has 15 residues. Germline lookup yields CDR1 MNHEY and CDR2 SVGAGI. The CDR3 DNA reads as TGTGCCAGCAGTTTTCCGGGACACTCGAACACTGAAGCTTTCTTT. Amino acids: CASSFPGHSNTEAFF.

The chain couples TRBV6-1 to TRBJ2-5, with 10 positions matching TRBD2. V lost 3 bases and J lost 2; bases outside the gene matches: 12. This CDR3 has 18 residues. From germline, CDR1 is MNHNS and CDR2 SASEGT. DNA for the CDR3: TGTGCCAGCAGTGACTTAGCGGGGGGAAGCTTTCCACAAGAGACCCAGTACTTC. It encodes CASSDLAGGSFPQETQYF.

The chain combines TRBV9 with TRBJ1-2, with no clear D. With 4 bases removed from V and 6 bases from J, the gap between germline ends came to 16 bases. This CDR3 is built from 14 residues. Germline V gene sequence: CDR1 SGDLS, CDR2 YYNGEE. The CDR3 here is CASSYKPGSDGYTF. The CDR3 DNA reads TGTGCCAGCAGCTATAAACCAGGTTCGGATGGCTACACCTTC.

Only a few counts were recorded for this clone. This chain connects TRBV10-3 to TRBJ1-1; D is unclear. This CDR3 has 11 residues. CDR1 is ENHRY and CDR2 is SYGVKD in the germline V gene. V gave up 10 bases and J gave up 1 base, with 7 bases separating them. The CDR3 spells CASAGNTEAFF. CDR3 coding DNA: TGTGCCAGCGCGGGGAACACTGAAGCTTTCTTT.

The V and J genes are TRBV28 and TRBJ2-7; TRBD2 is a possible D gene (6 bases). V shed 8 bases and J shed 0 bases, with 11 bases lying between them. Per germline, CDR1 MDHEN and CDR2 SYDVKM. The CDR3 has 13 amino acids. In nucleotides, the CDR3 is TGTGCCAGCGGCCCCGGGAGCTCCTACGAGCAGTACGTC. Its translation is CASGPGSSYEQYV.

The count of this clone is one. The genes are TRBV28 and TRBJ2-7, with D tentatively TRBD1 (6 bases). The V end lost 2 bases, the J end lost 4 bases, and 15 bases lay between the germline ends. The CDR3 consists of 15 residues. Per germline, CDR1 MDHEN and CDR2 SYDVKM. In DNA form, the CDR3 reads TGTGCCAGCAGTTTAGGCCCCGGACAGACTTACGAGCAGTACGTC. This sequence encodes CASSLGPGQTYEQYV.

The CDR3 DNA follows: TGTGCCAGCAGTCCTCTCAGGTCCGGCTACGAGCAGTACGTC. Translated, it gives CASSPLRSGYEQYV. This chain links TRBV6-5 with TRBJ2-7; D is unresolved. The CDR3 is 14 amino acids. V lost 5 bases and J lost 3, with 14 bases in between. The V gene's germline CDR1 is MNHEY and CDR2 SVGAGI.

This clone was recorded once. The rearrangement uses TRBV5-5 and TRBJ2-7, with 7 nucleotides matching TRBD1. The V and J ends lost 1 base and 11 bases, in that order; junction bases with no gene match: 15. This CDR3 is 15 amino acids long. CDR1 is SGHKS, CDR2 YYEKEE, per germline (reference sequence). DNA of the CDR3: TGTGCCAGCAGCTTGCTTAGGGGTCCGCCCCAGGGGGAGTACGTC. Its translation is CASSLLRGPPQGEYV.

This chain joins TRBV4-1 and TRBJ1-6; D call uncertain. The CDR3 is 13 residues long. The V gene lost 0 bases and the J gene lost 9 bases, with 6 bases spanning the gap. Germline CDR1 is MGHRA and CDR2 is YSYEKL. Written as DNA, the CDR3 is TGCGCCAGCAGCCAAGAAGCGGCTTCACCCCTCCACTTT. Translating it yields CASSQEAASPLHF.

V usage is TRBV5-1 and J usage is TRBJ1-3; the D gene is possibly TRBD1 (6 bases). CDR3 size: 14 residues. V shed 4 bases and J shed 7 bases, with 15 bases lying between them. Germline CDR1 is SGHRS and CDR2 is YFSETQ. CDR3 DNA: TGCGCCAGCAGCCCGAACGGGCAGGGGAACACCATATATTTT. Its protein product is CASSPNGQGNTIYF.

The chain joins TRBV30 to TRBJ2-3; 8 nucleotides match TRBD1. V gave up 5 bases and J gave up 1 base; unmatched junction bases: 8. The CDR3 sequence is 15 residues long. Looked up from germline, CDR1 is GTSNPN and CDR2 is SVGIG (reference sequence). The CDR3 DNA reads as TGTGCCTGGGTCAGGGGGCGGTTGCGCACAGATACGCAGTATTTT. Its protein product is CAWVRGRLRTDTQYF.

This clone is a singleton in its sample. The genes are TRBV5-8 and TRBJ1-5; unclear D gene. V dropped 4 bases and J dropped 6 bases, with 11 bases sitting between them. CDR1 is SGHTS, CDR2 YDEGEE, per germline. CDR3 length: 13 amino acids. CDR3 sequence reads: CASSLPVLQPQHF. CDR3 DNA sequence: TGTGCCAGCAGCCTGCCGGTTCTTCAGCCCCAGCATTTT.

The chain uses TRBV5-4 and TRBJ1-1; the D is unclear. The germline CDR1 and CDR2 sequences are SGHNT and YYREEE (reference sequence). The CDR3 covers 16 residues. The V gene lost 4 bases and the J gene lost 1 base, with 17 bases spanning the gap. CDR3 sequence reads: CASSPPTTRGNTEAFF. The CDR3 nucleotides read TGTGCCAGCAGCCCCCCGACGACGCGGGGGAACACTGAAGCTTTCTTT.

The chain has TRBV7-2 and TRBJ1-6, with 9 nucleotides matching TRBD1. The germline V gene has CDR1 SGHTA and CDR2 FQGNSA. CDR3 size: 16 residues. V shed 5 bases and J 4 bases; nucleotides not matched to a gene: 6. In DNA form, the CDR3 reads TGTGCCAGCAGCGGGGCCGGGACAGGGTATAATTCACCCCTCCACTTT. As protein: CASSGAGTGYNSPLHF.

This rearrangement joins TRBV5-4 to TRBJ1-5; no firm D call. CDR3 size: 12 residues. Per the germline V gene, CDR1 is SGHNT and CDR2 is YYREEE (reference sequence). V shed 0 bases and J shed 9 bases, with 7 bases lying between them. CDR3 residues: CASSLDGWPQHF. In DNA form, the CDR3 reads TGTGCCAGCAGCTTGGACGGTTGGCCCCAGCATTTT.